This TCR beta chain stems from a study of shared clonotypes between healthy human individuals. Naive CD8 cells were CD45RO-negative, positively selected for CCR7, excluding terminally differentiated effector memory CD45RA+ cells. Each subset's genomic DNA was split evenly across several immunoSEQ plates. This table comes from immunoSEQ multiplex PCR, and its TCRdb copy is limited to in-frame clones, with some not included. Seen here are 760,000 or so clones, roughly 96% observed once, and the top ten hold less than 0.3%. The sample taken for sequencing was naive CD8+ T cells sorted from blood. The TCR sequence derives from a man aged 30 to 45 in good health.

The CDR3 DNA reads as TGTGCCAGCAGATCAGAGGAGGGGGGAGGACAAGAGACCCAGTACTTC. It yields the protein CASRSEEGGGQETQYF. This chain links TRBV13 with TRBJ2-5; D tentatively reads TRBD1 or TRBD2 (6 bases each). The germline gives CDR1 PRHDT, CDR2 FYEKMQ (reference sequence). This CDR3 contains 16 residues. V lost 6 bases, J lost 2 bases, and 19 bases lay in between.